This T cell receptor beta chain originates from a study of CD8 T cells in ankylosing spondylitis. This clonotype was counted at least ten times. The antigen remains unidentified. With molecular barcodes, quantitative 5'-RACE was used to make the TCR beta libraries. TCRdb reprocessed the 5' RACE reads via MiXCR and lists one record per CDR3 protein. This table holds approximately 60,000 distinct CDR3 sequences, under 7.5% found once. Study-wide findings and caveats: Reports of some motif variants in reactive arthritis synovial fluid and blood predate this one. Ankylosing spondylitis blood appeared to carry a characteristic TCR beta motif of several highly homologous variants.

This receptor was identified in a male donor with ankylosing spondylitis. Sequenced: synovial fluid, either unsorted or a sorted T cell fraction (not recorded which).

The CDR3 bases are TGTGCCAGCAGACAAGCAGGAGGGGGCTTTGGCTACACCTTC. Translation: CASRQAGGGFGYTF. The rearrangement uses TRBV6-2 or TRBV6-3 and TRBJ1-2, with 7 bases aligning to TRBD1. Looked up from germline, CDR1 is MNHEY and CDR2 is SVGEGT. The V gene end was trimmed by 6 bases and the J gene end by 7 bases; junction bases not matched to a gene: 11. This CDR3 spans 14 amino acids.